The clone carrying this TCR beta chain was detected many times. Antigen: not known. Profiled with immunoSEQ multiplex PCR; TCRdb holds only in-frame clones, not every one. In total the sample includes tens of thousands of clones, none of them seen once. This entry comes from a study of T cell clonality in common variable immunodeficiency. Study outcomes and limitations: CVID subjects had higher TCRbeta clonality than healthy controls, most marked in about a third. Fewer deletions and N-nucleotide insertions were reportedly seen in common variable immunodeficiency TCR beta sequences. Fewer TCRbeta clones were shared among CVID subjects than controls.

The sequenced sample consisted of peripheral blood mononuclear cells. The TCR was taken from a person between 18 and 75 years old in good health.

This chain's CDR3 is CASSLGQGDEQYF. The CDR3 bases that were read are TGTGCCAGCAGCTTAGGGCAGGGTGACGAG. The chain is built from TRBV11-2 and TRBJ2-7; tentative D call: TRBD1 (5 bases). With the read ending 3 residues before the CDR3 end, the germline J gene is used to fill in that end. Germline CDR1 and CDR2: SGHAT and FQNNGV. This CDR3 contains 13 residues. Between the trimmed V and J ends, which lost 1 base and 5 bases, there was a span of 9 bases.